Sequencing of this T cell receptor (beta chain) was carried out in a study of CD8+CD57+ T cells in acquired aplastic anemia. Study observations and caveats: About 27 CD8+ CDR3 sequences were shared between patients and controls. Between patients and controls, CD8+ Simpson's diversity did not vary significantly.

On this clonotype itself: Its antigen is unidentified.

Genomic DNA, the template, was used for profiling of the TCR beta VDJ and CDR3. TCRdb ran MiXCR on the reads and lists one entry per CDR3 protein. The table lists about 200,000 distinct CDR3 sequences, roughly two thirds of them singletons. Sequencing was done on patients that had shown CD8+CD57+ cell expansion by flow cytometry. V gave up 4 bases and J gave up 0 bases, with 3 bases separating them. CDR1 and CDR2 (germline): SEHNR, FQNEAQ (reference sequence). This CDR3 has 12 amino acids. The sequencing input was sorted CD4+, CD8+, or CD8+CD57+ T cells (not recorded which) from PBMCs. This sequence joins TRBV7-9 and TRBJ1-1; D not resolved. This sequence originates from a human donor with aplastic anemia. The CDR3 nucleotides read TGTGCCAGCAGCTCCGTGAACACTGAAGCTTTCTTT. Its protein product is CASSSVNTEAFF.